A single sample is the source of the 5 T cell receptor beta chains below, sequenced in a study of blood T cell repertoires in COVID-19. Repertoires were generated with immunoSEQ multiplex PCR, while TCRdb's copy carries only in-frame clones and drops some. The sample contains approximately 200,000 clones, around 84% of which appear only once. Sequencing was performed on PBMCs or T cells enriched from blood (not recorded which). The receptors here all came from a middle-aged man who had recovered from COVID-19.

The chain links TRBV5-1 to TRBJ2-7, with TRBD1 as a possible D gene (6 bases). CDR1 SGHRS and CDR2 YFSETQ come from the germline V gene. CDR3 length: 14 residues. V was trimmed by 0 bases and J by 6 bases, leaving 13 bases between them. This CDR3 reads CASSLAAGAGEQYF. CDR3 bases: TGCGCCAGCAGCTTGGCAGCAGGGGCTGGCGAGCAGTACTTC.

V usage is TRBV5-8 and J usage is TRBJ2-1; maybe TRBD1 (7 bases). V was shortened by 7 bases and J by 10 bases, with 21 bases between the two germline ends. The CDR3 spans 14 residues. Germline-derived CDR1 and CDR2 are SGHTS and YDEGEE. The CDR3 region is CASGTHGQATEQFF. The CDR3 DNA reads as TGTGCCAGCGGGACTCATGGACAGGCAACAGAGCAGTTCTTC.

This clone was detected once. The chain is built from TRBV6-5 and TRBJ1-2; 9 bases map to TRBD1. CDR1 is MNHEY and CDR2 is SVGAGI in the germline V gene. This CDR3 has 14 amino acids. V was pared by 6 bases and J by 14 bases, with 16 bases of the junction left unmatched. CDR3 amino acids: CASRTDRGQRGYTF. The CDR3 DNA sequence: TGTGCCAGCAGAACGGACAGGGGTCAGAGGGGTTATACCTTC.

This clone was seen a handful of times. The chain is built from TRBV5-5 and TRBJ1-2, with a tentative D call TRBD1 (5 bases). V lost 0 bases to trimming and J lost 6 bases, with 15 bases between them. Germline V gives CDR1 SGHKS, CDR2 YYEKEE (reference sequence). This CDR3 comprises 15 residues. CDR3 DNA: TGTGCCAGCAGCTTGGTTCAGGGCCCAATTAATGGCTACACCTTC. It encodes CASSLVQGPINGYTF.

The rearrangement uses TRBV24-1 and TRBJ1-5; no definite D call. V was shortened by 5 bases and J by 8 bases, with 15 bases between the two germline ends. CDR3 length: 14 amino acids. CDR1 KGHDR and CDR2 SFDVKD come from the germline V gene. The DNA of the CDR3 is TGTGCCACCAGTGTTGGCGGCCAGAGGGAGCCCCAGCATTTT. It is translated as CATSVGGQREPQHF.